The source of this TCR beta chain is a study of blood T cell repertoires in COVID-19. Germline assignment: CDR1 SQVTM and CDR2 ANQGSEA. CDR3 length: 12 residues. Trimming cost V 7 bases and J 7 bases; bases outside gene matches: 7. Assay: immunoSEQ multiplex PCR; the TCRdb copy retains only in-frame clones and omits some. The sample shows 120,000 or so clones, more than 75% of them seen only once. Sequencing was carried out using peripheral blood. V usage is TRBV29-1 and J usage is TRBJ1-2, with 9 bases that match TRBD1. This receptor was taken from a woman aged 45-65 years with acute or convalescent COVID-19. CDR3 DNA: TGCAGCGCTATACAGGGGGCGCTTGGCTACACCTTC. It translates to CSAIQGALGYTF.